The source of this TCR beta chain is a study of blood T cell repertoires in COVID-19. Sequencing used immunoSEQ multiplex PCR; TCRdb keeps in-frame clones, though not all of them. The data hold some 250,000 clones, with approximately 86% observed a single time. This clone was picked up one time. Germline assignment: CDR1 SGHVS and CDR2 FQNEAQ. This CDR3 has 19 amino acids. J lost 2 bases, V lost 1 base, and 10 bases had no gene match. What was sequenced was peripheral blood. The gene calls are TRBV7-8 and TRBJ2-7; 14 bases line up with TRBD2. This TCR came from a man aged 60-69 years who had recovered from COVID-19. CDR3 region: CASSLVGLAGGGGTYEQYF. The CDR3 bases are TGTGCCAGCAGCTTAGTAGGACTAGCGGGGGGCGGGGGTACCTACGAGCAGTACTTC.